Below, 26 T cell receptor beta chains from the same sample are listed, as sequenced in a study of CD8 T cells in ankylosing spondylitis. TCRdb redid the calling of the 5' RACE reads with MiXCR, one entry per CDR3 protein. The sample lists about 30,000 distinct CDR3 sequences, 4.5% to 5.5% occurring once. The sequencing sample was made of blood, either unsorted or a sorted T cell fraction (not recorded which). Source of these receptors: a female donor with ankylosing spondylitis or in good health (not recorded which).

This clonotype showed up just a few times. The J gene is TRBJ2-5, the V gene TRBV9, with D unresolved. V lost 3 bases and J 5 bases, leaving 14 bases between the germline ends. CDR1 SGDLS and CDR2 YYNGEE come from the germline V gene. The CDR3 has 14 residues. This chain's CDR3 is CASSEAPSRETQYF. The CDR3 DNA reads TGTGCCAGCAGCGAAGCCCCATCGAGGGAGACCCAGTACTTC.

This clonotype was detected only a few times. Germline is not matched at one junction end, which may reflect a read error. The chain is built from TRBV9 and TRBJ2-3; TRBD2 agrees at 15 bases. The CDR3 is 18 residues long. Germline V CDR1 and CDR2: SGDLS, YYNGEE. CDR3 sequence: CASSAAGTSGGIPDTQYF. In nucleotides, the CDR3 is TGTGCCAGTAGCGCCGCCGGGACTAGCGGGGGGATTCCAGATACGCAGTATTTT.

This clonotype was counted only a few times. The chain has TRBV9 and TRBJ2-5; 7 bases are a match to TRBD2. In germline, CDR1 is SGDLS, CDR2 YYNGEE. This CDR3 region has 16 residues. V shed 0 bases and J 1 base; nucleotides not matched to a gene: 6. The CDR3 nucleotides read TGTGCCAGCAGCGTAGGGTTGCGGGAGAGCCAAGAGACCCAGTACTTC. The encoded protein is CASSVGLRESQETQYF.

This clonotype rates as medium-sized. The V gene is TRBV9, the J gene TRBJ1-6; tentative D call: TRBD1 (6 bases). This CDR3 region has 14 residues. Looked up from germline, CDR1 is SGDLS and CDR2 is YYNGEE. V lost 0 bases to trimming and J lost 7 bases, with 8 bases between them. The CDR3 coding sequence is TGTGCCAGCAGCGTAGCTACAGGGAATTCACCCCTCCACTTT. This sequence encodes CASSVATGNSPLHF. The full variable domain, in which reference TRBV9 and TRBJ1-6 provide the parts outside the CDR3, is DSGVTQTPKHLITATGQRVTLRCSPRSGDLSVYWYQQSLDQGLQFLIQYYNGEERAKGNILERFSAQQFPDLHSELNLSSLELGDSALYFCASSVATGNSPLHFGNGTRLTVT.

This clonotype was observed a handful of times. The rearrangement joins TRBV9 to TRBJ2-5; weak D call: TRBD1 (5 bases). CDR3 length: 15 residues. V was pared by 3 bases and J by 1 base, with 13 bases between. The germline CDR1 and CDR2 sequences are SGDLS and YYNGEE. This CDR3 reads CASSGGQSFQETQYF. CDR3 coding DNA: TGTGCCAGCAGCGGGGGCCAGTCTTTCCAAGAGACCCAGTACTTC.

By sample share, this clonotype is medium-sized. The chain uses TRBV9 and TRBJ2-3, with TRBD2 identical over 11 bases. Germline V gives CDR1 SGDLS, CDR2 YYNGEE. Losses at the gene ends were 2 bases for V and 8 bases for J; bases not matched to a gene: 10. The CDR3 has 16 residues. The chain's CDR3 is CASSVDLAGGEATQYF. CDR3 nucleotide sequence: TGTGCCAGCAGCGTCGACCTAGCGGGGGGCGAAGCTACGCAGTATTTT.

This clonotype was seen at least ten times. This chain connects TRBV9 to TRBJ2-1; D could derive from TRBD1 or TRBD2 (6 bases each). The CDR3 consists of 17 residues. The V gene's germline CDR1 is SGDLS and CDR2 YYNGEE. The ends were cut back, 0 bases at V and 4 bases at J, with 17 bases in the middle. CDR3 DNA sequence: TGTGCCAGCAGCGTAGAACTCCGGGGGCCGATTTACAATGAGCAGTTCTTC. As protein: CASSVELRGPIYNEQFF.

This clonotype was picked up many times. The chain links TRBV9 to TRBJ2-7; D tentatively reads TRBD1 or TRBD2 (5 bases each). CDR3 length: 16 residues. Deletions cut 1 base from V and 2 bases from J, with 16 bases between. The germline gives CDR1 SGDLS, CDR2 YYNGEE. CDR3 region: CASSVHPGRRPYEQYF. The CDR3 nucleotides read TGTGCCAGCAGCGTACACCCGGGACGGCGGCCCTACGAGCAGTACTTC.

This clonotype was picked up a small number of times. The V gene is TRBV9, the J gene TRBJ2-2; D is perhaps TRBD2 (5 bases). The V gene lost 1 base and the J gene lost 6 bases, with 13 bases spanning the gap. Germline V gene lookup returns CDR1 SGDLS and CDR2 YYNGEE. The CDR3 totals 15 residues. CDR3 DNA: TGTGCCAGCAGCGTAAGGCTAGCCCCACCCGGGGAGCTGTTTTTT. Translation gives CASSVRLAPPGELFF.

This clonotype was seen a handful of times. The chain carries TRBV9 and TRBJ2-4; D not resolved. The length of the CDR3 is 12 residues. With 4 bases removed from V and 7 bases from J, the gap between germline ends came to 9 bases. The germline gives CDR1 SGDLS, CDR2 YYNGEE. The CDR3 is CASSPQSNIQYF. CDR3 coding DNA: TGTGCCAGCAGCCCTCAATCGAACATTCAGTACTTC.

There are many counts of this clonotype. The rearrangement uses TRBV9 and TRBJ1-3; D call uncertain. Germline values: CDR1 SGDLS, CDR2 YYNGEE. Trimming stripped 3 bases from V and 0 bases from J, with 7 bases between. The CDR3 is 14 amino acids. Written as DNA, the CDR3 is TGTGCCAGCAGCGGAACTAGCTCTGGAAACACCATATATTTT. As protein: CASSGTSSGNTIYF.

This clonotype was recorded many times. The rearrangement joins TRBV9 to TRBJ1-1, with D possibly matching TRBD1 (5 bases). Germline lookup yields CDR1 SGDLS and CDR2 YYNGEE. The CDR3 has 14 residues. The V and J ends lost 0 bases and 1 base respectively, with 7 bases between them. As DNA, the CDR3 is TGTGCCAGCAGCGTAGAGGGACGGAACACTGAAGCTTTCTTT. Translation: CASSVEGRNTEAFF.

The gene calls are TRBV9 and TRBJ2-3, with D unclear. This CDR3 is 15 amino acids long. The germline gives CDR1 SGDLS, CDR2 YYNGEE. Trimming took 0 bases from V and 2 from J, leaving 10 bases between them. CDR3 loop: CASSVAGRNTDTQYF. CDR3 sequence (DNA): TGTGCCAGCAGCGTAGCGGGCAGAAACACAGATACGCAGTATTTT.

In this sample, this clonotype turned up many times. The genes are TRBV9 and TRBJ1-3; 9 bases match TRBD1. The CDR3 loop spans 15 amino acids. Germline trimming cut 4 bases from V and 4 bases from J; bases unmatched to any gene: 6. Looked up from germline, CDR1 is SGDLS and CDR2 is YYNGEE. CDR3 amino acids: CASSPRDRAGNTIYF. CDR3 nucleotides: TGTGCCAGCAGCCCCCGGGACAGGGCCGGAAACACCATATATTTT.

In this sample, this clonotype turned up a few times. The rearrangement links TRBV9 to TRBJ2-5; a weak D match, TRBD2 (5 bases). Germline V gives CDR1 SGDLS, CDR2 YYNGEE. This CDR3 has 14 amino acids. The V gene lost 0 bases and the J gene lost 7 bases, with 13 bases spanning the gap. CDR3 nucleotides: TGTGCCAGCAGCGTAGAGAGCGTCGGAGGGACCCAGTACTTC. Translating gives CASSVESVGGTQYF.

Ten or more counts support this clonotype. The rearrangement links TRBV9 to TRBJ2-5; tentative D call: TRBD2 (6 bases). Trimming cost V 0 bases and J 2 bases, with 14 bases left between them. This CDR3 comprises 16 residues. CDR1 SGDLS and CDR2 YYNGEE come from the germline V gene. CDR3 bases: TGTGCCAGCAGCGTAGGGGAGGCGGGGAAACAAGAGACCCAGTACTTC. It specifies CASSVGEAGKQETQYF.

This clonotype was counted at least ten times. The J gene is TRBJ1-1, the V gene TRBV9; D ambiguous. V lost 3 bases and J 3 bases, leaving 15 bases between the germline ends. Germline V gives CDR1 SGDLS, CDR2 YYNGEE. The CDR3 runs 15 residues. The CDR3 DNA is TGTGCCAGCAGCGGAAAGGGAGGGAGGGACACTGAAGCTTTCTTT. It specifies CASSGKGGRDTEAFF.

This clonotype was seen ten or more times. The chain links TRBV9 to TRBJ2-7; tentatively, D is TRBD1 or TRBD2 (5 bases each). Per germline, CDR1 SGDLS and CDR2 YYNGEE. This CDR3 has 14 amino acids. The V and J ends lost 0 bases and 2 bases respectively, with 9 bases between them. The chain's CDR3 is CASSVGGTTYEQYF. DNA of the CDR3: TGTGCCAGCAGCGTAGGTGGGACCACCTACGAGCAGTACTTC.

This clonotype was recorded at least ten times. The chain combines TRBV9 with TRBJ1-1, with TRBD1 matching 7 bases. CDR1 is SGDLS, CDR2 YYNGEE, per germline. This CDR3 has 14 amino acids. V shed 3 bases and J 5 bases; nucleotides not matched to a gene: 7. CDR3 DNA sequence: TGTGCCAGCAGCGCAGTACAGGGGCGGACTGAAGCTTTCTTT. This sequence encodes CASSAVQGRTEAFF.

This clonotype appeared many times. The chain employs TRBV9 and TRBJ2-1; weak D call: TRBD1 (6 bases). V was shortened by 0 bases and J by 3 bases, with 10 bases between the two germline ends. The CDR3 loop spans 15 amino acids. The germline gives CDR1 SGDLS, CDR2 YYNGEE. The CDR3 here is CASSVGGQIYNEQFF. CDR3 nucleotides: TGTGCCAGCAGCGTAGGAGGACAGATCTACAATGAGCAGTTCTTC.

This clonotype was detected many times. The chain carries TRBV9 and TRBJ1-2; D may be TRBD1 (5 bases). V dropped 0 bases and J dropped 5 bases, with 11 bases sitting between them. The V gene's germline CDR1 is SGDLS and CDR2 YYNGEE. The CDR3 is made up of 14 amino acids. The CDR3 spells CASSVEVGRYGYTF. In DNA, the CDR3 is TGTGCCAGCAGCGTAGAGGTGGGGCGGTATGGCTACACCTTC. Together with reference TRBV9 and TRBJ1-2, the CDR3 gives the full variable domain: DSGVTQTPKHLITATGQRVTLRCSPRSGDLSVYWYQQSLDQGLQFLIQYYNGEERAKGNILERFSAQQFPDLHSELNLSSLELGDSALYFCASSVEVGRYGYTFGSGTRLTVV.

This clonotype was detected many times. The chain uses TRBV9 and TRBJ2-3, with no clear D. Germline V lookup: CDR1 SGDLS, CDR2 YYNGEE. With 3 bases removed from V and 4 bases from J, the gap between germline ends came to 6 bases. The CDR3 is 12 residues long. The CDR3 sequence is CASSGGADTQYF. The CDR3 coding sequence is TGTGCCAGCAGCGGGGGTGCAGATACGCAGTATTTT.

This clonotype has at least ten counts. This rearrangement joins TRBV9 to TRBJ2-5, with D possibly called TRBD1 or TRBD2 (5 bases each). Trimming removed 4 bases from V and 7 bases from J, with 20 bases in between. In germline, CDR1 is SGDLS, CDR2 YYNGEE. This CDR3 comprises 15 residues. The CDR3 loop is CASSPATQGEGTQYF. CDR3 DNA: TGTGCCAGCAGCCCAGCTACGCAGGGAGAGGGGACCCAGTACTTC.

This clonotype was detected ten times or more. The chain carries TRBV9 and TRBJ1-3; 8 bases agree with TRBD1. CDR3 length: 15 amino acids. Germline CDR1 is SGDLS and CDR2 is YYNGEE. The ends lost 4 bases at V and 2 bases at J; junction bases unmatched: 5. This CDR3 is CASSPRQGTGNTIYF. CDR3 DNA: TGTGCCAGCAGCCCAAGACAGGGGACTGGAAACACCATATATTTT.

In its sample, this clonotype was seen many times. The rearrangement uses TRBV9 and TRBJ2-7; 10 bases line up with TRBD1. Germline V CDR1 and CDR2: SGDLS, YYNGEE. This CDR3 region has 15 residues. V lost 4 bases, J lost 5 bases, and 9 bases stayed unmatched. This CDR3 is CASSRRTGGENEQYF. The CDR3 DNA is TGTGCCAGCAGCAGACGGACAGGGGGGGAGAACGAGCAGTACTTC. Full variable domain (outside the CDR3, taken from reference TRBV9 and TRBJ2-7): DSGVTQTPKHLITATGQRVTLRCSPRSGDLSVYWYQQSLDQGLQFLIQYYNGEERAKGNILERFSAQQFPDLHSELNLSSLELGDSALYFCASSRRTGGENEQYFGPGTRLTVT.

This clonotype was seen repeatedly, ten times or more. The V gene is TRBV9, the J gene TRBJ2-7; TRBD1 matches 10 bases. V shed 0 bases, J shed 3 bases, and the junction held 6 bases outside the gene matches. Germline V gene lookup returns CDR1 SGDLS and CDR2 YYNGEE. The CDR3 runs 16 residues. The CDR3 region is CASSVATGTGVYEQYF. The CDR3, as DNA: TGTGCCAGCAGCGTAGCGACCGGGACAGGGGTCTACGAGCAGTACTTC.